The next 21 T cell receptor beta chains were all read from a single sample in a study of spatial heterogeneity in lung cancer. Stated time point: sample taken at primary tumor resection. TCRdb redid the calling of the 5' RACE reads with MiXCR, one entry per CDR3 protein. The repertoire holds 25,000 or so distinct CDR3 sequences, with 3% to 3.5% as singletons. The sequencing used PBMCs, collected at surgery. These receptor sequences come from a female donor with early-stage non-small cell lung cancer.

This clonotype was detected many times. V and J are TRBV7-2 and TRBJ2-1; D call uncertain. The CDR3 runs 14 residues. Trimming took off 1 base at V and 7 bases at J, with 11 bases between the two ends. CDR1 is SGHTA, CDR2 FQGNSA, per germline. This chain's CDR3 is CASSLGATLNEQFF. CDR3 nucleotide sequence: TGTGCCAGCAGCTTAGGGGCAACGCTGAATGAGCAGTTCTTC. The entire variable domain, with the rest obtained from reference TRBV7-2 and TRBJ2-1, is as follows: GAGVSQSPSNKVTEKGKDVELRCDPISGHTALYWYRQSLGQGLEFLIYFQGNSAPDKSGLPSDRFSAERTGGSVSTLTIQRTQQEDSAVYLCASSLGATLNEQFFGPGTRLTVL.

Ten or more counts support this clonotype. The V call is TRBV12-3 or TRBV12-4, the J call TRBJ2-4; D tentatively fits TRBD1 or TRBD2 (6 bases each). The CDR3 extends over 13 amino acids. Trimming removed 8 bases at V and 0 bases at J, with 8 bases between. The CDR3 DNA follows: TGTGCCAGCGGGGGGCTAGCCAAAAACATTCAGTACTTC. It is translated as CASGGLAKNIQYF.

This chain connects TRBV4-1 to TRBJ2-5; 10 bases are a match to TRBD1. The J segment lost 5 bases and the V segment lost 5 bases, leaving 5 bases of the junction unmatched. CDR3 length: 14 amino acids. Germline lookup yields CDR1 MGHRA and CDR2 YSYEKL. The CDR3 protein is CASSSPGQGETQYF. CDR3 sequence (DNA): TGCGCCAGCAGCTCCCCGGGACAGGGGGAGACCCAGTACTTC.

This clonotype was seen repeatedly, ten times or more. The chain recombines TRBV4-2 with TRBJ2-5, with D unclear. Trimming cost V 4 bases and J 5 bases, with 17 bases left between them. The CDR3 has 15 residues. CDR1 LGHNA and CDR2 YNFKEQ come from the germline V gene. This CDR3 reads CASSPTPTGSETQYF. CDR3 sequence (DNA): TGTGCCAGCAGCCCTACCCCGACCGGCTCGGAGACCCAGTACTTC.

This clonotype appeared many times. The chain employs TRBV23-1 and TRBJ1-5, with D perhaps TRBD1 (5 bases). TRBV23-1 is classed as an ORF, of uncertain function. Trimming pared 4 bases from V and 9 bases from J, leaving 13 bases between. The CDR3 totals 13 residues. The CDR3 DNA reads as TGCGCCAGCAGTCCTGCCGCCGGGACGCCCCAGCATTTT. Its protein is CASSPAAGTPQHF.

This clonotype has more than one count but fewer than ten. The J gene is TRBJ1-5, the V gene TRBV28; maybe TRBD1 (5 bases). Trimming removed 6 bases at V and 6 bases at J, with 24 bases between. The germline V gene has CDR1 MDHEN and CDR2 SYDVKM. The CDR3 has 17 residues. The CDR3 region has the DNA TGTGCCAGCAGACTCCGCCCACCAGGGATTCAGGGTCAGCCCCAGCATTTT. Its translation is CASRLRPPGIQGQPQHF.

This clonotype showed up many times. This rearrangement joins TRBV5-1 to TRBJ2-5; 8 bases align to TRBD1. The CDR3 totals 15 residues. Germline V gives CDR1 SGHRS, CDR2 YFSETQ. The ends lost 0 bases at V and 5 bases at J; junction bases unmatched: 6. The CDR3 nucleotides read TGCGCCAGCAGCTTGGGGACAGGGAAGGTCGAGACCCAGTACTTC. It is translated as CASSLGTGKVETQYF.

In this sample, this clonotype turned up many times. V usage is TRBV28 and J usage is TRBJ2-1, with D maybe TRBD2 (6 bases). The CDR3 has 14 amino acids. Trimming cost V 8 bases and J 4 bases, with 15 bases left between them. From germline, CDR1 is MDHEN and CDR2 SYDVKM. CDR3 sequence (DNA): TGTGCCAGCGTTTTACGGGGGACTTACAATGAGCAGTTCTTC. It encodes CASVLRGTYNEQFF.

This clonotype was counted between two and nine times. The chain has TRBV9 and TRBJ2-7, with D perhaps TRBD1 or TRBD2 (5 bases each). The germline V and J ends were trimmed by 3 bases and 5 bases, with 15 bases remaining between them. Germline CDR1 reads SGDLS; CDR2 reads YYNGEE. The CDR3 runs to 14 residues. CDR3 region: CASSETGTGDEQYF. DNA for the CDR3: TGTGCCAGCAGCGAGACCGGGACCGGCGACGAGCAGTACTTC.

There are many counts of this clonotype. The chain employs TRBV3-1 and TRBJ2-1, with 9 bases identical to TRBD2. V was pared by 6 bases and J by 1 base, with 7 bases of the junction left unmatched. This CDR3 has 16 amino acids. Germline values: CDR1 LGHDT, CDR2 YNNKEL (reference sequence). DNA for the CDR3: TGTGCCAGCAGACAAAGAAGCGGGAGGTCCTACAATGAGCAGTTCTTC. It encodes CASRQRSGRSYNEQFF.

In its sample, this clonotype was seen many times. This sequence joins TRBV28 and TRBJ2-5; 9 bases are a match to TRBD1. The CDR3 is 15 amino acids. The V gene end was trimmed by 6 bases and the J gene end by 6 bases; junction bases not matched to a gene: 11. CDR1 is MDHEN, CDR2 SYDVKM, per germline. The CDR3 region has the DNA TGTGCCAGCAGCCTTACTACAGGGGGCATAAAGACCCAGTACTTC. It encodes CASSLTTGGIKTQYF.

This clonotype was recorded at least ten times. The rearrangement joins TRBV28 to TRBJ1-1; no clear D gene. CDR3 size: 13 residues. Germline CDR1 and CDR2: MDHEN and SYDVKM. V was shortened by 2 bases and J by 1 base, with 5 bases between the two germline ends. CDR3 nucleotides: TGTGCCAGCAGTTTAGGTAGGAACACTGAAGCTTTCTTT. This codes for CASSLGRNTEAFF.

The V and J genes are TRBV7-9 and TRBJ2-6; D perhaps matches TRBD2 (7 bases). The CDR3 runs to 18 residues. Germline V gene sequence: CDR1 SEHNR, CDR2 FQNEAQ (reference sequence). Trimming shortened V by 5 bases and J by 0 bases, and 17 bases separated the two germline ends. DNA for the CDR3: TGTGCCAGCAGCCAAGGGGGGGGGTCCCACTCTGGGGCCAACGTCCTGACTTTC. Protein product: CASSQGGGSHSGANVLTF.

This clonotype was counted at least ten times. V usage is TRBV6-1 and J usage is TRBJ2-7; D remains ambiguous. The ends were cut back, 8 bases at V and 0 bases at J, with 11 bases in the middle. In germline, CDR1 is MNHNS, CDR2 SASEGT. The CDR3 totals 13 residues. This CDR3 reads CASVGPSSYEQYF. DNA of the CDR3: TGTGCCAGCGTAGGTCCTAGCTCCTACGAGCAGTACTTC.

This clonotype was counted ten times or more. Written as DNA, the CDR3 is TGTGCCAGTAGTATTATCTTTGGGGTTGGGGCCAACGTCCTGACTTTC. Translation: CASSIIFGVGANVLTF. The V gene is TRBV19, the J gene TRBJ2-6; D remains unclear. V lost 3 bases and J 3 bases, leaving 12 bases between the germline ends. Germline CDR1 and CDR2: LNHDA and SQIVND (reference sequence). This CDR3 is 16 amino acids long.

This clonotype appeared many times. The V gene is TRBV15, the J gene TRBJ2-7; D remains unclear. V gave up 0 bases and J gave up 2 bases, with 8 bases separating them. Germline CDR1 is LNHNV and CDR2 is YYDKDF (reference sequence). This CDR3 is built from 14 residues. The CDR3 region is CATSREGGAYEQYF. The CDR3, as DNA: TGTGCCACCAGCAGAGAAGGTGGGGCCTACGAGCAGTACTTC. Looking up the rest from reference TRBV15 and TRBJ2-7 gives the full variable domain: DAMVIQNPRYQVTQFGKPVTLSCSQTLNHNVMYWYQQKSSQAPKLLFHYYDKDFNNEADTPDNFQSRRPNTSFCFLDIRSPGLGDTAMYLCATSREGGAYEQYFGPGTRLTVT.

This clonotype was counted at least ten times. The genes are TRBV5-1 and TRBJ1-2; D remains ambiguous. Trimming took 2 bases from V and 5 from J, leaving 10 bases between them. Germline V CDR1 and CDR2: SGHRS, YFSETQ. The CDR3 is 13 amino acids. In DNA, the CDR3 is TGCGCCAGCAGCTTCAAGGAAAGTTATGGCTACACCTTC. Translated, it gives CASSFKESYGYTF.

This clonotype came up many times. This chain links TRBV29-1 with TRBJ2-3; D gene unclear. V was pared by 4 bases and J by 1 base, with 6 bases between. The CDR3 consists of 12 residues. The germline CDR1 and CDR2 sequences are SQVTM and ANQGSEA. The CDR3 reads CSVVLGTDTQYF. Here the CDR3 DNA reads TGCAGCGTTGTCTTGGGCACAGATACGCAGTATTTT.

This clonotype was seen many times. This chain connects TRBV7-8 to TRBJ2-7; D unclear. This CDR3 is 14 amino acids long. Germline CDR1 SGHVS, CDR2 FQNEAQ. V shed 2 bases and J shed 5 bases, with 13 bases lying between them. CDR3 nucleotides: TGTGCCAGCAGCTTAATGTCTCTCGCCCACGAGCAGTACTTC. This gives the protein CASSLMSLAHEQYF.

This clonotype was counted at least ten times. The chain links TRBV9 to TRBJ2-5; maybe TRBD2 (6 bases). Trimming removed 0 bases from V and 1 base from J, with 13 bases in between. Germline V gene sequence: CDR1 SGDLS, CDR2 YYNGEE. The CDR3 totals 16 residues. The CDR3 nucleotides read TGTGCCAGCAGCGTAGCCTCCACTAGCATCCAAGAGACCCAGTACTTC. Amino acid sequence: CASSVASTSIQETQYF.

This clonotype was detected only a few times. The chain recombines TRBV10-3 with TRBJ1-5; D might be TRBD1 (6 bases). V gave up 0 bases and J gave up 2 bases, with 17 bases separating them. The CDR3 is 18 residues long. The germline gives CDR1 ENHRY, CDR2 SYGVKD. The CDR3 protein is CAISESAIAAGGNQPQHF. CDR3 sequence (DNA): TGTGCCATCAGTGAGTCTGCCATTGCGGCAGGGGGCAATCAGCCCCAGCATTTT.